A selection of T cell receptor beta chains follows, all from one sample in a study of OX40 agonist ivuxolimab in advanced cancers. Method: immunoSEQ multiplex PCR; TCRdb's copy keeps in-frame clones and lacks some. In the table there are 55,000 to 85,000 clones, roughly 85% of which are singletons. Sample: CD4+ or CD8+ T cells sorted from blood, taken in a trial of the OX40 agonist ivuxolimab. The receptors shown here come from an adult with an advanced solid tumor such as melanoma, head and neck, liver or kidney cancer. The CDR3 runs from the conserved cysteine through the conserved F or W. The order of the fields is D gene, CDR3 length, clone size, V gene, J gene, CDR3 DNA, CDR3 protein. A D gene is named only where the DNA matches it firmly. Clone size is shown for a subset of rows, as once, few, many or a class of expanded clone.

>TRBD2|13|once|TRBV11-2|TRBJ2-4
TGTGCCACCCGGGGGGGGGACAAAAACATTCAGTACTTC
CATRGGDKNIQYF
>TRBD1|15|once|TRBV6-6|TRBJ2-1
TGTGCCAGCAGTTACTCCGGACAGGTAGAAGATGAGCAGTTCTTC
CASSYSGQVEDEQFF
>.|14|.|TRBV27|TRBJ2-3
TGTGCCAGCAGTTGGCAGGGTCTCACAGATACGCAGTATTTT
CASSWQGLTDTQYF
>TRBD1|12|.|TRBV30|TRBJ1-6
TGTGCCTGGAGAGCACAGGGGAGGTCCCTCCACTTT
CAWRAQGRSLHF
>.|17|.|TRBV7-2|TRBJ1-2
TGTGCCAGCAGCTTAGAGCTAGCCTCAGGACGGCTCTATGGCTACACCTTC
CASSLELASGRLYGYTF
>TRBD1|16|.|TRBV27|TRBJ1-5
TGTGCCAGCAGTTCCTACGGGCAGGGGGAGGGCCAGCCCCAGCATTTT
CASSSYGQGEGQPQHF
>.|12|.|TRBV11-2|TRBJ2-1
TGTGCCAGCAGCTTAGTCGGGAATGAGCAGTTCTTC
CASSLVGNEQFF
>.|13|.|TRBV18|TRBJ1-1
TGTGCCAGCTCACCAAATAACAGGGCCCGAGCTTTCTTT
CASSPNNRARAFF
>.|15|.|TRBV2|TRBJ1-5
TGTGCCAGCAGTGAGAGGAGGCAGCACAATCAGCCCCAGCATTTT
CASSERRQHNQPQHF
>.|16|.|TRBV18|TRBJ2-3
TGTGCCAGCTCCCCCGCCGGGCAGGCCACGACGGGTACGCAGTATTTT
CASSPAGQATTGTQYF
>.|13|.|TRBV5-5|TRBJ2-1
TGTGCCAGCACTCCAGGCCTCAACAATGAGCAGTTCTTC
CASTPGLNNEQFF
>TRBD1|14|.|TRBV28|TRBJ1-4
TGTGCCAGCAAGGGGACAGGGGCGGGTGAAAAACTGTTTTTT
CASKGTGAGEKLFF
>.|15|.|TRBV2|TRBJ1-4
TGTGCCAGCAGTGACGCGACCGCAACTAATGAAAAACTGTTTTTT
CASSDATATNEKLFF
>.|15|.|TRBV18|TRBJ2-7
TGTGCCAGCTCGGAATTACAGGGAAAATCCTACGAGCAGTACTTC
CASSELQGKSYEQYF
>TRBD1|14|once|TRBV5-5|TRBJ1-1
TGTGCCAGCAGCTTGACAGGGGTTCTCACTGAAGCTTTCTTT
CASSLTGVLTEAFF
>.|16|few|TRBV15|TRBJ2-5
TGTGCCACGGAAGCTAAAGGACGGCCCTTCCAAGAGACCCAGTACTTC
CATEAKGRPFQETQYF
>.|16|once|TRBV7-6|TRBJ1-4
TGTGCCAGCAGCTTAGGATCTCGGGGCCGGGCGGAAAAACTGTTTTTT
CASSLGSRGRAEKLFF
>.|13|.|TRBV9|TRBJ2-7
TGTGCCAGCAGCGGAGGGGGCTCCTACGAGCAGTACTTC
CASSGGGSYEQYF
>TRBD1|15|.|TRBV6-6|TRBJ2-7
TGTGCCAGCAGTCAACCCTGGGACAGGAGCTACGAGCAGTACTTC
CASSQPWDRSYEQYF
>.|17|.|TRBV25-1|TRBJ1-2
TGTGCCAGCAGTGATTTCGGAACCGGAGGGGCAGCCTATGGCTACACCTTC
CASSDFGTGGAAYGYTF
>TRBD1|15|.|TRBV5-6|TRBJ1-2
TGTGCCAGCAGCCGGGGACAGGGGCTAACCTATGGCTACACCTTC
CASSRGQGLTYGYTF
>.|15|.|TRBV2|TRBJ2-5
TGTGCCAGCAGTGAACGGGCCCGGGGGAAAGAGACCCAGTACTTC
CASSERARGKETQYF
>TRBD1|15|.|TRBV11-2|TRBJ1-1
TGTGCCAGCAGTCCGACAGGGGGTTGGGACACTGAAGCTTTCTTT
CASSPTGGWDTEAFF
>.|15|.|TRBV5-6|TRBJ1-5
TGTGCCAGCAGCAGTCAGATTTACTCCAATCAGCCCCAGCATTTT
CASSSQIYSNQPQHF
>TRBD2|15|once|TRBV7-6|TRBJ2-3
TGTGCCAGCAGCTTAAATAGCGGGGGCACAGATACGCAGTATTTT
CASSLNSGGTDTQYF
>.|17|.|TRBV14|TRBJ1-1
TGTGCCAGCAGCCAAGACTACGGGGTTAAAGGGGACACTGAAGCTTTCTTT
CASSQDYGVKGDTEAFF
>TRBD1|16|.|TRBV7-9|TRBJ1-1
TGTGCCAGCAGCCATTGGACAGGGGTGCTGAACACTGAAGCTTTCTTT
CASSHWTGVLNTEAFF
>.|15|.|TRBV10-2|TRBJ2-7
TGCGCCAGCAGTGAGTCGAGTCCAGGGGCCTACGAGCAGTACTTC
CASSESSPGAYEQYF
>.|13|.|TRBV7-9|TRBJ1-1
TGTGCCAGCAGCCTGTACATGAACACTGAAGCTTTCTTT
CASSLYMNTEAFF
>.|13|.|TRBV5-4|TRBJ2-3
TGTGCCAGCAGCTCGCCCCCAGCGGATACGCAGTATTTT
CASSSPPADTQYF
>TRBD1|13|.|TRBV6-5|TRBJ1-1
TGTGCCAGCAGTTTACAGGGGGCCCTTGAAGCTTTCTTT
CASSLQGALEAFF
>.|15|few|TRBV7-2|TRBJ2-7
TGTGCCAGCAGCCAAAGGAGCCTTAGCTCCTACGAGCAGTACTTC
CASSQRSLSSYEQYF
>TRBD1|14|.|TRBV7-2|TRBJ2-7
TGTGCCAGCAGCTTGGACAGGCTCTCCTACGAGCAGTACTTC
CASSLDRLSYEQYF
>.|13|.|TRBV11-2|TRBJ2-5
TGTGCCAGCAGCTTAGGCACCCAAGAGACCCAGTACTTC
CASSLGTQETQYF
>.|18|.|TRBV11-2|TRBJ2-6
TGTGCCAGCAGCTTACTACCGCAGGGAGTTGGAGGGGCCAACGTCCTGACTTTC
CASSLLPQGVGGANVLTF
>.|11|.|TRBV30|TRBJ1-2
TGTGCCTGGAGAGGGGGTTATGGCTACACCTTC
CAWRGGYGYTF